This T cell receptor beta chain stems from a study of PD-1 blockade in classical Hodgkin lymphoma. The overall study: Patients received nivolumab 3 mg/kg intravenously every 2 weeks.

A note on this clone: The antigen remains unidentified.

Libraries were prepared by immunoSEQ multiplex PCR; TCRdb keeps only in-frame clonotypes and omits some of them. This sample carries approximately 57,000 clones, 80% to 95% of them seen once, and the ten largest clones take over 9.5%. In every patient, relapse followed autologous stem cell transplantation, while exposure to brentuximab vedotin differed. Findings of the study overall: Differences between repertoires have undefined causes, possibly disease activity or prior therapy.

The sequencing here drew on peripheral blood mononuclear cells (PBMCs), taken before the second cycle of nivolumab. This TCR was recovered from a human donor with classical Hodgkin lymphoma.

CDR3 bases: TGTGCCAGTAGTATCCAGACAGGGTGGAACTACGAGCAGTACTTC. It translates to CASSIQTGWNYEQYF. The chain joins TRBV19 to TRBJ2-7, with 7 positions matching TRBD1. Germline-derived CDR1 and CDR2 are LNHDA and SQIVND (reference sequence). V lost 3 bases to trimming and J lost 3 bases; unmatched junction nucleotides: 8. The CDR3 loop spans 15 amino acids.